This T cell receptor (beta chain) was identified during a study of blood T cells in healthy people across ages. Study-wide findings and caveats: No one knew whether donors had CMV, which possibly confounded expanded clonotype changes. The long-lived group displayed more naive CD4+ cells, plus higher diversity, than the aged donors did.

Caucasian individuals from Russia who were healthy and aged roughly 6 to 90 acted as donors. The V gene lost 6 bases and the J gene lost 1 base, with 12 bases spanning the gap. Germline V gene data show CDR1 as LNHDA and CDR2 as SQIVND (reference sequence). This CDR3 has 14 amino acids. For the second PCR, which ran for about 6 to 12 cycles, a sample-barcoded 5' primer and a J-beta primer mix were used. TCRdb fed the 5' RACE reads into MiXCR, producing one record per CDR3 protein. The sample consists of around 1,500,000 distinct CDR3 sequences, roughly 27% of them appearing once. To note about this clonotype: Its antigen is as yet unknown.

The sequencing sample was made of blood. The rearrangement uses TRBV19 and TRBJ1-2, with no clear D. The sequence was obtained from a woman aged 30 to 39 in good health. The CDR3 region is CASRSDLLNYGYTF. The CDR3 region has the DNA TGTGCCAGTAGGTCGGACCTCCTTAACTATGGCTACACCTTC.